These 17 T cell receptor beta chains were sequenced from one sample in a study of human T cells and chemical hapten exposure (dated by TCRdb to 2020 to 2023). Library prep was done by RACE. Sequencing took place on a NextSeq 500. TCRdb cleaned the public reads at Q25 with fastp, built clones with MiXCR and kept in-frame beta chains. Rows with a matching CDR3 protein are joined into one entry that keeps the most common DNA and genes. The sample contains 380,000 or so distinct CDR3 sequences, 4% to 5.5% of them found a single time. Approximately 2.3% of the sample belongs to the ten largest clones. In the paper's terms, the time point label means: patch test 1, 2 weeks after DPC sensitization. The treatment or condition label on this specimen signifies: therapeutic diphenylcyclopropenone sensitization with weekly scalp DPC. This specimen consisted of whole blood, obtained in connection with sensitization to the hapten diphenylcyclopropenone (DPC). Receptors were obtained from a woman between 45 and 60 years old with alopecia areata. Some clones in this sample may be carry-over from other donors' samples.

Ten or more counts support this clonotype. The chain is built from TRBV5-1 and TRBJ2-3, with unresolved D. The ends were cut back, 3 bases at V and 6 bases at J, with 11 bases in the middle. Germline loops: CDR1 SGHRS, CDR2 YFSETQ. CDR3 length: 13 amino acids. In DNA form, the CDR3 reads TGCGCCAGCAGCTCGCACACCCGGGATACGCAGTATTTT. Its translation: CASSSHTRDTQYF.

This clonotype was seen many times. This sequence joins TRBV19 and TRBJ2-5, with TRBD2 matching over 7 bases. Germline CDR1 is LNHDA and CDR2 is SQIVND (reference sequence). The junction had 3 bases not matched to a gene; V was cut back by 6 bases and J by 5 bases. This CDR3 is built from 12 residues. CDR3 loop: CASRQAGETQYF. Written as DNA, the CDR3 is TGTGCCAGTAGACAAGCGGGGGAGACCCAGTACTTC.

The V call is TRBV14, the J call TRBJ2-5; the match to TRBD1 covers 9 bases. Germline assignment: CDR1 SGHDN and CDR2 FVKESK. This CDR3 is built from 15 residues. V lost 5 bases to trimming and J lost 4 bases; unmatched junction nucleotides: 8. The CDR3 is CASSGRGQGGETQYF. The CDR3 DNA sequence: TGTGCCAGCAGCGGACGGGGACAGGGTGGAGAGACCCAGTACTTC.

The sample holds many counts of this clonotype. The chain couples TRBV25-1 to TRBJ2-1, with D maybe TRBD1 (5 bases). Germline V gives CDR1 MGHDK, CDR2 SYGVNS. The V gene lost 6 bases and the J gene lost 5 bases, with 14 bases spanning the gap. The CDR3 runs to 14 residues. CDR3 nucleotides: TGTGCCAGCAGATCCAGGGATTCCGACAATGAGCAGTTCTTC. As protein: CASRSRDSDNEQFF.

The CDR3 protein is CSAAGTSGGLQETQYF. The CDR3 DNA is TGCAGTGCCGCCGGGACTAGCGGGGGACTCCAAGAGACCCAGTACTTC. The genes are TRBV20-1 and TRBJ2-5, with TRBD2 identical over 14 bases. After removal of 6 bases from V and 1 base from J, the junction contained 7 bases not matched to a gene. The CDR3 sequence is 16 residues long. Germline CDR1 and CDR2: DFQATT and SNEGSKA (reference sequence).

This clonotype showed up many times. CDR3 bases: TGTGCCAGCACGGAGGGGTCGGCCACTGAAGCTTTCTTT. It is translated as CASTEGSATEAFF. This sequence joins TRBV6-1 and TRBJ1-1, with D perhaps matching TRBD1 (5 bases). Germline loops: CDR1 MNHNS, CDR2 SASEGT. V was cut by 7 bases and J by 4 bases, with 13 bases left in between. The CDR3 has 13 residues.

This clonotype has a handful of counts. The chain joins TRBV7-6 to TRBJ2-7, with TRBD1 as a possible D gene (6 bases). V lost 5 bases to trimming and J lost 5 bases, with 16 bases between them. The CDR3 loop spans 14 amino acids. In germline, CDR1 is SGHVS, CDR2 FNYEAQ. The CDR3 protein is CASSPSGGPNEQYF. DNA for the CDR3: TGTGCCAGCAGCCCATCTGGGGGCCCCAACGAGCAGTACTTC.

This clonotype was counted ten times or more. The rearrangement uses TRBV5-1 and TRBJ2-3; D call uncertain. V shed 4 bases and J shed 1 base, with 7 bases lying between them. This CDR3 has 13 residues. CDR1 is SGHRS, CDR2 YFSETQ, per germline. CDR3 nucleotides: TGCGCCAGCAGCCCCGCCCGCACAGATACGCAGTATTTT. Its translation: CASSPARTDTQYF.

In this sample, this clonotype turned up a few times. This chain joins TRBV3-1 and TRBJ2-6; no definite D call. This CDR3 has 14 residues. Looked up from germline, CDR1 is LGHDT and CDR2 is YNNKEL (reference sequence). Trimming shortened V by 0 bases and J by 2 bases, and 2 bases separated the two germline ends. CDR3 amino acids: CASSQDAGANVLTF. The CDR3, as DNA: TGTGCCAGCAGCCAAGACGCTGGGGCCAACGTCCTGACTTTC.

This clonotype was detected only a few times. The rearrangement uses TRBV4-2 and TRBJ1-5, with a weak D call TRBD1 (6 bases). CDR3 length: 14 residues. V was clipped by 2 bases and J by 8 bases, with 13 bases between them. CDR1 LGHNA and CDR2 YNFKEQ come from the germline V gene. The DNA for the CDR3 is TGTGCCAGCAGCCAACCCGGGGGCGAAGAGCCCCAGCATTTT. Translating gives CASSQPGGEEPQHF.

This clonotype was observed at least ten times. CDR3 nucleotide sequence: TGTGCCAGCAGCACCGGGACAACTAATGAAAAACTGTTTTTT. This codes for CASSTGTTNEKLFF. The chain employs TRBV7-2 and TRBJ1-4; D is undetermined. CDR1 and CDR2 (germline): SGHTA, FQGNSA. This CDR3 spans 14 amino acids. The V end lost 5 bases, the J end lost 0 bases, and 7 bases lay between the germline ends.

This clonotype was seen only a few times. This chain links TRBV6-5 with TRBJ2-1, with 8 nucleotides matching TRBD2. Germline V gene sequence: CDR1 MNHEY, CDR2 SVGAGI. The V and J ends lost 2 bases and 5 bases, in that order; junction bases with no gene match: 11. This CDR3 region has 17 residues. The chain's CDR3 is CASSYGPGLGGDNEQFF. Written as DNA, the CDR3 is TGTGCCAGCAGTTACGGGCCGGGACTAGGAGGGGACAATGAGCAGTTCTTC.

The gene calls are TRBV6-1 and TRBJ2-1; TRBD2 matches 7 bases. Germline V CDR1 and CDR2: MNHNS, SASEGT. Trimming at V came to 2 bases and at J to 2 bases, leaving 3 bases not matched to a gene. This CDR3 has 15 amino acids. The CDR3: CASSERLAAYNEQFF. The CDR3 bases are TGTGCCAGCAGTGAACGGCTAGCGGCCTACAATGAGCAGTTCTTC.

This clonotype has a count of ten or more. The genes are TRBV20-1 and TRBJ2-3; 8 bases are a match to TRBD2. The CDR3 is 16 amino acids. Trimming removed 4 bases from V and 2 bases from J; junction bases left unmatched: 11. Germline lookup yields CDR1 DFQATT and CDR2 SNEGSKA (reference sequence). The CDR3 spells CSANTVAGPTTDTQYF. The CDR3 coding sequence is TGCAGTGCTAATACGGTAGCGGGACCGACCACAGATACGCAGTATTTT.

Note on this clonotype: One end of the junction varies from germline; a read error may be responsible. The gene calls are TRBV3-1 and TRBJ2-3; TRBD2 matches at 10 bases. The CDR3 spans 15 residues. Germline CDR1 reads LGHDT; CDR2 reads YNNKEL (reference sequence). For the CDR3, the DNA is TGTGCCAGCAGCCAATGGAGTCTAGCGGGAGATACTCAGTATTTT. This codes for CASSQWSLAGDTQYF.

This clonotype has at least ten counts. The rearrangement links TRBV5-1 to TRBJ1-1, with a tentative D call TRBD1 (5 bases). V dropped 1 base and J dropped 5 bases, with 15 bases sitting between them. In germline, CDR1 is SGHRS, CDR2 YFSETQ. The CDR3 has 15 residues. Here the CDR3 reads CASSLMGRGGTEAFF. CDR3 coding DNA: TGCGCCAGCAGCTTGATGGGGCGGGGAGGAACTGAAGCTTTCTTT.

This clonotype was detected ten times or more. The rearrangement joins TRBV29-1 to TRBJ1-2; D possibly corresponds to TRBD1 (5 bases). The V gene lost 4 bases and the J gene lost 4 bases, with 13 bases spanning the gap. Germline lookup yields CDR1 SQVTM and CDR2 ANQGSEA. The CDR3 is made up of 13 amino acids. The CDR3 region is CSVVETEGYGYTF. CDR3 bases: TGCAGCGTTGTGGAGACAGAGGGCTATGGCTACACCTTC.